This T cell receptor (beta chain) was found in a study of shared clonotypes between healthy human individuals. V trimming: 1 base; J trimming: 2 bases; junction bases outside the gene matches: 7. The CDR3 is made up of 17 amino acids. In germline, CDR1 is LGHNA, CDR2 YNFKEQ. Every donor was a Caucasian adult from Nashville, Tennessee. The method was immunoSEQ multiplex PCR; TCRdb's version includes in-frame clones alone and lacks a portion of them. The table lists about 1.5 million clones, over 95% of them singletons. The gene calls are TRBV4-2 and TRBJ2-5; TRBD2 matches 10 bases. Sequencing was performed on naive CD4+ T cells sorted from blood. Subset meaning: CD45RA+ positively selected. The sequence derives from a young man in good health. CDR3 sequence: CASSQASGSTLQETQYF. CDR3 DNA sequence: TGTGCCAGCAGCCAAGCTAGCGGGAGTACGTTACAAGAGACCCAGTACTTC.